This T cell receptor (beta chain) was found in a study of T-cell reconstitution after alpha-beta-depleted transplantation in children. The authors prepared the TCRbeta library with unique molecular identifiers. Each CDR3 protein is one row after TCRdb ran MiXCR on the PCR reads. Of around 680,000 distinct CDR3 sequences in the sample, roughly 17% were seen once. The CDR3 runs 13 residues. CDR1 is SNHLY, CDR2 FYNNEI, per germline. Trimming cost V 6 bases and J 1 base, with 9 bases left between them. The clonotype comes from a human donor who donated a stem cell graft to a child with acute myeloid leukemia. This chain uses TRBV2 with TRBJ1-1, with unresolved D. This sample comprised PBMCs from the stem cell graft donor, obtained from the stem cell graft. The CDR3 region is CASRVGENTEAFF. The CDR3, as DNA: TGTGCCAGCAGGGTAGGAGAGAACACTGAAGCTTTCTTT.